Sequencing of this TCR beta chain was carried out in a study of T-cell reconstitution after alpha-beta-depleted transplantation in children. During its preparation, the TCRbeta library received unique molecular identifiers. TCRdb re-called the PCR reads with MiXCR, one entry per CDR3 protein. The table lists some 600,000 distinct CDR3 sequences, around a sixth of them singletons. The V gene's germline CDR1 is MDHEN and CDR2 SYDVKM. The length of the CDR3 is 13 residues. V lost 6 bases, J lost 7 bases, and 5 bases stayed unmatched. The receptor comes from a human donor who donated a stem cell graft to a child with acute myeloid leukemia. Material: PBMCs from the stem cell graft donor, obtained from the stem cell graft. The chain recombines TRBV28 with TRBJ2-1, with TRBD1 identical over 8 bases. In nucleotides, the CDR3 is TGTGCCAGCAGGTGGACAGGGCGGAATGAGCAGTTCTTC. Its protein product is CASRWTGRNEQFF.